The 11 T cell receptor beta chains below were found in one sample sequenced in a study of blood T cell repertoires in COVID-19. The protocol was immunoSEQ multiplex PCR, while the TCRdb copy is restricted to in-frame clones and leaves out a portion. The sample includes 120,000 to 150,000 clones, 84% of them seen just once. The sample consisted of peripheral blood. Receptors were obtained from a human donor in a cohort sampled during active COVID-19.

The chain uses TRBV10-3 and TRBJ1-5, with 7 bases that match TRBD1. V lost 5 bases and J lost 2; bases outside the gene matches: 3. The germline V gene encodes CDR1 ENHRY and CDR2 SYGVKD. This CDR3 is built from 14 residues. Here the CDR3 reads CAISQGEGNQPQHF. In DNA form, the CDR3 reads TGTGCCATCAGTCAGGGGGAGGGCAATCAGCCCCAGCATTTT.

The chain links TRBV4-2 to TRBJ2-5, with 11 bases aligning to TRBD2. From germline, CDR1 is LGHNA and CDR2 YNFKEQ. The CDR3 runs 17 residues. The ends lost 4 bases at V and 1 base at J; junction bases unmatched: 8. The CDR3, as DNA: TGTGCCAGCAGCCCTAACCCTAGCGGGGGGTCCCAAGAGACCCAGTACTTC. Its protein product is CASSPNPSGGSQETQYF.

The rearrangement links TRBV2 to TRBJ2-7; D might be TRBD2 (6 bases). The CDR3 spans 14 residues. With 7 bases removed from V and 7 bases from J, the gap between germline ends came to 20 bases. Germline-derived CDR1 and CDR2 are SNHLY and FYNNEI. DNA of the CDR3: TGTGCCAGCAACAAAGAGGCCCCGAGCGGGGAGCAGTACTTC. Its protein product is CASNKEAPSGEQYF.

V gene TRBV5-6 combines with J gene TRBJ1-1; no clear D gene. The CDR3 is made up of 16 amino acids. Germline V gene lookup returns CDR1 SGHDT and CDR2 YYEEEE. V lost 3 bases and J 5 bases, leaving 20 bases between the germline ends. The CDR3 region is CASSSSPARRDTEAFF. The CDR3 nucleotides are TGTGCCAGCAGCTCAAGCCCCGCTCGGAGAGATACTGAAGCTTTCTTT.

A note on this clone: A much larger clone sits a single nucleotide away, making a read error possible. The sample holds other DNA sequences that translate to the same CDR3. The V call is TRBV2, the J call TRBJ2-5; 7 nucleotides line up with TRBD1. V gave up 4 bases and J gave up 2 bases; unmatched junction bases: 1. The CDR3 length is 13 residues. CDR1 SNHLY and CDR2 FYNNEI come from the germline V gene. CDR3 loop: CASSGDSQETQYF. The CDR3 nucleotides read TGTGCCAGCAGTGGGGACAGTCAAGAGACCCAGTACTTC. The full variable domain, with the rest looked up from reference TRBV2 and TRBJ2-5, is EPEVTQTPSHQVTQMGQEVILRCVPISNHLYFYWYRQILGQKVEFLVSFYNNEISEKSEIFDDQFSVERPDGSNFTLKIRSTKLEDSAMYFCASSGDSQETQYFGPGTRLLVL.

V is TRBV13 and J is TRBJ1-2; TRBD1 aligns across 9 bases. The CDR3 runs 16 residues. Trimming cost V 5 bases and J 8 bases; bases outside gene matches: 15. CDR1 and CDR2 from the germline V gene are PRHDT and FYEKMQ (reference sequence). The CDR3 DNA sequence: TGTGCCAGCAGCGAAGGGACTGGACAGGGGCAGGAGGGCTACACCTTC. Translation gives CASSEGTGQGQEGYTF.

CDR3 nucleotide sequence: TGTGCCAGCTCTGGCCAGGGGGTAGGGGAGACCCAGTACTTC. It encodes CASSGQGVGETQYF. This chain joins TRBV6-5 and TRBJ2-5, with 7 bases fitting TRBD1. The CDR3 has 14 amino acids. Germline V gene data show CDR1 as MNHEY and CDR2 as SVGAGI. V lost 8 bases to trimming and J lost 5 bases; unmatched junction nucleotides: 11.

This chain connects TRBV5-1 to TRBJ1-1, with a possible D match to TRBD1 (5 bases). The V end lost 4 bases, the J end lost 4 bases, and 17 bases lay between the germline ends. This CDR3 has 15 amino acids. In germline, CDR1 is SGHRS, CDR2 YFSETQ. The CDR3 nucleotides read TGCGCCAGCAGCCCTCAAGGGGTTAAGAGCACTGAAGCTTTCTTT. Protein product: CASSPQGVKSTEAFF.

The CDR3: CASSHRGLADNEQFF. For the CDR3, the DNA is TGTGCCAGCAGCCATAGAGGACTAGCGGACAATGAGCAGTTCTTC. The chain uses TRBV14 and TRBJ2-1, with 10 bases matching TRBD2. Germline lookup yields CDR1 SGHDN and CDR2 FVKESK. The CDR3 is made up of 15 amino acids. Trimming at V came to 3 bases and at J to 5 bases, leaving 4 bases not matched to a gene.

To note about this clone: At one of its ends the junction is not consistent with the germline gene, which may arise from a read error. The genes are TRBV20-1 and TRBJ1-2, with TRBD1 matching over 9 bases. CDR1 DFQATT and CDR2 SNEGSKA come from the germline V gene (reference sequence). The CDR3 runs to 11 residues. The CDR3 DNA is TGCAGTGCTAGGGGGGACAGGGAGACTATCTTC. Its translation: CSARGDRETIF.

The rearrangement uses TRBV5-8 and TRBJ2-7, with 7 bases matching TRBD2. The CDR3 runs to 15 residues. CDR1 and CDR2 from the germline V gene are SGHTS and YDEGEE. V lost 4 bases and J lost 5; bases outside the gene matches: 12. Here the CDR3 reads CASSGLGARAHEQYF. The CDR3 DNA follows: TGTGCCAGCAGCGGACTAGGGGCCAGGGCTCACGAGCAGTACTTC.